This paragraph reports one TCR beta chain. Its antigen is unknown. The germline V and J ends were trimmed by 1 base and 3 bases, with 13 bases remaining between them. CDR3 length: 15 residues. Germline V gene sequence: CDR1 SGDLS, CDR2 YYNGEE. This sample was taken from a study of T cells in Graves' hyperthyroidism and ophthalmopathy. Study-level findings and limits: Among thyroid clonotypes expanded above 0.001, most also appeared in blood. Onset of ophthalmopathy came a median 6.5 months after the model predicted it.

Authors of the study amplified TCR beta CDR3 regions from RNA transcripts. With the HTBI primer set, the TCR CDR3 went through a first round of RT-PCR. One entry per CDR3 protein results from TCRdb running MiXCR on the multiplex PCR reads. Here the sample spans about 570,000 distinct CDR3 sequences, roughly 50% being singletons. The chain employs TRBV9 and TRBJ2-5; tentatively, D is TRBD2 (6 bases). The material sequenced was peripheral blood or thyroid tissue (not recorded which). The source of this sequence is an adult woman with Graves' disease, either hyperthyroidism or ophthalmopathy (not recorded which). DNA of the CDR3: TGTGCCAGCAGCGTATTTGGGCGGGGAGAAGAGACCCAGTACTTC. Amino acids: CASSVFGRGEETQYF.